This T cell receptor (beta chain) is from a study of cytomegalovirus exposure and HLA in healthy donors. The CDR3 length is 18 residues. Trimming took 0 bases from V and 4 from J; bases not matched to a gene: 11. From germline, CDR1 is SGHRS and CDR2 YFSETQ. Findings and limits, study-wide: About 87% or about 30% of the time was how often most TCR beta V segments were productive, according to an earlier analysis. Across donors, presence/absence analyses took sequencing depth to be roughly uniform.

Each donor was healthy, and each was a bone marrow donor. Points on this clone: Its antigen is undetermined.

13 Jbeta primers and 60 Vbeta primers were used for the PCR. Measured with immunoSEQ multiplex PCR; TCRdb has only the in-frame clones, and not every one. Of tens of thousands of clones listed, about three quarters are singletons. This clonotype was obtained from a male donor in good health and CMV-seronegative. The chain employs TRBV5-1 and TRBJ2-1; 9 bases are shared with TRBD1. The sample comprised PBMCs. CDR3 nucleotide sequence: TGCGCCAGCAGCTTGGCTCTCACCGGGACAGGGAGTTACAATGAGCAGTTCTTC. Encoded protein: CASSLALTGTGSYNEQFF.